This T cell receptor beta chain was identified during a study of blood T cell repertoires in COVID-19. Turning to the study itself: The United States, Italy and Spain supplied acute and convalescent COVID-19 samples.

CDR1 LGHNA and CDR2 YSLEER come from the germline V gene. V lost 0 bases and J lost 8, with 10 bases in between. This CDR3 has 13 residues. Participant ages covered about 18 to 90 years across 24 US areas. Original methodology: Amplification from reference gene primers served as the basis for estimated nucleated cell counts. The data were produced by immunoSEQ multiplex PCR, yet TCRdb's version contains in-frame clones alone and is incomplete. V, J and clone size derive from that table, while D and trimming were established from the DNA sequence. In the table there are approximately 250,000 clones, under 90% of which are singletons.

The receptor was isolated from a man between 25 and 39 years old with acute COVID-19. The sample taken for sequencing was PBMCs or T cells enriched from blood (not recorded which). The chain links TRBV4-3 to TRBJ1-1, with D possibly matching TRBD1 (6 bases). The CDR3 loop is CASSQDLGGEAFF. The CDR3 bases are TGCGCCAGCAGCCAAGATCTTGGGGGCGAAGCTTTCTTT.